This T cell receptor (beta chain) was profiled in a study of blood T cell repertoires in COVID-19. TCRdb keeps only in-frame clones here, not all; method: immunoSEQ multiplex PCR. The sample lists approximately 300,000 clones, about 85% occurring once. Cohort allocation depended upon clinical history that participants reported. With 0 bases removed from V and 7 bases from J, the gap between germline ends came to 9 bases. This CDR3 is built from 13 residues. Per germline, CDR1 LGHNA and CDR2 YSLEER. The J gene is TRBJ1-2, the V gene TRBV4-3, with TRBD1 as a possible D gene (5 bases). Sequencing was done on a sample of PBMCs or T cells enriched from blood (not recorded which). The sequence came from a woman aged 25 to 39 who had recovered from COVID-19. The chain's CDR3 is CASSQDPGVGYTF. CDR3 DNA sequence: TGCGCCAGCAGCCAAGATCCGGGGGTTGGCTACACCTTC.